What follows are 25 T cell receptor beta chains derived from one specimen sequenced in a study of cytomegalovirus exposure and HLA in healthy donors. Amplification used 60 Vbeta primers and 13 Jbeta primers. The data were produced by immunoSEQ multiplex PCR, yet TCRdb's version contains in-frame clones alone and is incomplete. The sample lists fewer than 150,000 clones, around 80% occurring once. The sequenced sample consisted of PBMCs. The receptors stem from a male donor in good health and CMV-seronegative.

V gene TRBV27 combines with J gene TRBJ2-1, with 12 bases identical to TRBD1. V was pared by 7 bases and J by 9 bases, with 4 bases of the junction left unmatched. The CDR3 runs 13 residues. Germline lookup yields CDR1 MNHEY and CDR2 SMNVEV (reference sequence). As DNA, the CDR3 is TGTGCCAGCATGGGGACAGGGGGCTTTGAGCAGTTCTTC. Translated, it gives CASMGTGGFEQFF.

This clone was observed a single time. This chain connects TRBV7-9 to TRBJ1-6; D unclear. The CDR3 spans 16 residues. CDR1 SEHNR and CDR2 FQNEAQ come from the germline V gene (reference sequence). V shed 6 bases and J shed 0 bases, with 12 bases lying between them. The CDR3 DNA follows: TGTGCCAGCAGATTCACAACAAGCTCCTATAATTCACCCCTCCACTTT. Its protein is CASRFTTSSYNSPLHF.

The genes are TRBV7-9 and TRBJ1-6; a possible D gene is TRBD1 (6 bases). The CDR3 sequence is 14 residues long. The V gene's germline CDR1 is SEHNR and CDR2 FQNEAQ (reference sequence). Trimming took off 7 bases at V and 13 bases at J, with 20 bases between the two ends. CDR3 loop: CASTTQGTIFPLHF. In nucleotides, the CDR3 is TGTGCCAGCACAACCCAAGGGACAATTTTTCCCCTCCACTTT.

The chain uses TRBV6-5 and TRBJ1-2; TRBD1 is a possible D gene (6 bases). The CDR3 has 15 amino acids. Germline V gene lookup returns CDR1 MNHEY and CDR2 SVGAGI. With 5 bases removed from V and 2 bases from J, the gap between germline ends came to 15 bases. The CDR3 reads CASSGVQGRNYGYTF. The CDR3 region has the DNA TGTGCCAGCAGTGGGGTGCAGGGGCGGAACTATGGCTACACCTTC.

CDR3 residues: CASSLASTGGDYGYTF. CDR3 nucleotide sequence: TGTGCCAGCAGTTTAGCATCCACAGGGGGGGACTATGGCTACACCTTC. The chain joins TRBV28 to TRBJ1-2; 8 bases agree with TRBD1. The CDR3 has 16 amino acids. The ends lost 2 bases at V and 3 bases at J; junction bases unmatched: 8. The germline gives CDR1 MDHEN, CDR2 SYDVKM.

This clone showed up just once. V and J are TRBV7-9 and TRBJ2-3; a possible D gene is TRBD1 (5 bases). Between the trimmed V and J ends, which lost 3 bases and 4 bases, there was a span of 5 bases. The CDR3 is 12 amino acids. Germline assignment: CDR1 SEHNR and CDR2 FQNEAQ (reference sequence). CDR3 bases: TGTGCCAGCAGCTTCAGGGCAGATACGCAGTATTTT. It yields the protein CASSFRADTQYF.

Points on this clone: A junction end diverges from the germline sequence, so it may reflect a read error. The chain combines TRBV10-3 with TRBJ2-3; maybe TRBD1 (6 bases). The CDR3 sequence is 16 residues long. Germline lookup yields CDR1 ENHRY and CDR2 SYGVKD. CDR3 coding DNA: TGTGCCATCACTGAGGGGCTCACAGGGTATAGAGATACGCAGTATTTT. The encoded protein is CAITEGLTGYRDTQYF.

The chain has TRBV27 and TRBJ2-7; 7 bases are a match to TRBD1. The germline gives CDR1 MNHEY, CDR2 SMNVEV (reference sequence). The CDR3 sequence is 14 residues long. V shed 5 bases, J shed 2 bases, and the junction held 6 bases outside the gene matches. CDR3 residues: CASSPRQGTYEQYF. The CDR3 region has the DNA TGTGCCAGCAGTCCGCGACAGGGTACCTACGAGCAGTACTTC.

The chain has TRBV15 and TRBJ2-7; 8 bases match TRBD1. With V trimmed by 0 bases and J by 5 bases, 9 bases remained unmatched. Germline CDR1 is LNHNV and CDR2 is YYDKDF (reference sequence). The CDR3 has 16 amino acids. CDR3 coding DNA: TGTGCCACCAGCAGAGATTTGGACAGGGTCGATGACGAGCAGTACTTC. Its protein product is CATSRDLDRVDDEQYF.

The V and J genes are TRBV5-1 and TRBJ1-5; TRBD1 matches at 7 bases. CDR1 and CDR2 (germline): SGHRS, YFSETQ. The CDR3 is 13 amino acids. V shed 0 bases and J 6 bases; nucleotides not matched to a gene: 0. The DNA for the CDR3 is TGCGCCAGCAGCTTGGGACAGGGTCAGCCCCAGCATTTT. This translates into CASSLGQGQPQHF.

The rearrangement uses TRBV5-1 and TRBJ1-2, with D unclear. This CDR3 has 14 amino acids. The ends were cut back, 2 bases at V and 8 bases at J, with 16 bases in the middle. Germline V gives CDR1 SGHRS, CDR2 YFSETQ. The CDR3 region is CASSFTGPDGGYTF. The CDR3 DNA sequence: TGCGCCAGCAGCTTTACGGGTCCTGATGGGGGCTACACCTTC.

The count of this clone is one. This sequence joins TRBV5-6 and TRBJ2-7; TRBD1 agrees at 8 bases. Trimming at V came to 4 bases and at J to 3 bases, leaving 15 bases not matched to a gene. The CDR3 runs to 17 residues. Per germline, CDR1 SGHDT and CDR2 YYEEEE. CDR3 in amino acids: CASSARGRGSWVYEQYF. In DNA form, the CDR3 reads TGTGCCAGCAGCGCCAGGGGGCGCGGTTCTTGGGTCTACGAGCAGTACTTC.

V gene TRBV4-1 combines with J gene TRBJ2-7; no clear D. The CDR3 consists of 14 residues. V dropped 0 bases and J dropped 1 base, with 7 bases sitting between them. Germline V gives CDR1 MGHRA, CDR2 YSYEKL. The CDR3 DNA sequence: TGCGCCAGCAGCCAAGAAAGCCTTTCCTACGAGCAGTACTTC. It specifies CASSQESLSYEQYF.

The genes are TRBV6-5 and TRBJ1-2, with D possibly matching TRBD1 (5 bases). Trimming took 2 bases from V and 8 from J, leaving 18 bases between them. Germline values: CDR1 MNHEY, CDR2 SVGAGI. CDR3 length equals 15 residues. The CDR3 spells CASSYSRDSRGGYTF. The CDR3 DNA sequence: TGTGCCAGCAGTTACAGCCGGGACTCTCGGGGGGGCTACACCTTC.

This chain links TRBV6-5 with TRBJ1-2; tentative D call: TRBD1 (5 bases). V was cut by 6 bases and J by 5 bases, with 10 bases left in between. Per the germline V gene, CDR1 is MNHEY and CDR2 is SVGAGI. The CDR3 covers 12 residues. The CDR3 sequence: CASSPGGYGYTF. As DNA, the CDR3 is TGTGCCAGCAGCCCCGGGGGTTATGGCTACACCTTC.

The chain uses TRBV5-6 and TRBJ2-7; 8 nucleotides align to TRBD1. This CDR3 has 14 residues. Germline loops: CDR1 SGHDT, CDR2 YYEEEE. With 6 bases clipped from V and 3 bases from J, the junction kept 8 bases outside the gene matches. CDR3: CASTRTGPSYEQYF. For the CDR3, the DNA is TGTGCCAGCACAAGGACAGGGCCAAGCTACGAGCAGTACTTC. Full variable domain (outside the CDR3, taken from reference TRBV5-6 and TRBJ2-7): DAGVTQSPTHLIKTRGQQVTLRCSPKSGHDTVSWYQQALGQGPQFIFQYYEEEERQRGNFPDRFSGHQFPNYSSELNVNALLLGDSALYLCASTRTGPSYEQYFGPGTRLTVT.

The chain joins TRBV7-9 to TRBJ2-5; weak D call: TRBD2 (7 bases). Germline values: CDR1 SEHNR, CDR2 FQNEAQ (reference sequence). Trimming stripped 2 bases from V and 1 base from J, with 14 bases between. The CDR3 consists of 16 residues. CDR3 in DNA: TGTGCCAGCAGCTTATTCGGGGGGCACTCCCAAGAGACCCAGTACTTC. As protein: CASSLFGGHSQETQYF.

V usage is TRBV6-5 and J usage is TRBJ1-1, with 7 nucleotides matching TRBD1. V shed 8 bases, J shed 4 bases, and the junction held 13 bases outside the gene matches. The CDR3 runs to 15 residues. Germline values: CDR1 MNHEY, CDR2 SVGAGI. The CDR3 protein is CASSRGRQGGTEAFF. In DNA form, the CDR3 reads TGTGCCAGCTCCCGAGGGAGGCAGGGGGGCACTGAAGCTTTCTTT.

The chain links TRBV7-2 to TRBJ2-3; D gene unclear. Trimming cost V 2 bases and J 4 bases, with 4 bases left between them. The CDR3 contains 12 residues. Germline CDR1 SGHTA, CDR2 FQGNSA. The CDR3 is CASSLYADTQYF. CDR3 in DNA: TGTGCCAGCAGCTTATATGCAGATACGCAGTATTTT.

This clone was picked up one time. The chain carries TRBV9 and TRBJ1-6, with 7 nucleotides matching TRBD1. This CDR3 is built from 15 residues. Losses at the gene ends were 3 bases for V and 7 bases for J; bases not matched to a gene: 7. Germline V gene data show CDR1 as SGDLS and CDR2 as YYNGEE. The CDR3 spells CASSARDSGNSPLHF. For the CDR3, the DNA is TGTGCCAGCAGCGCCCGGGACAGTGGAAATTCACCCCTCCACTTT. The variable domain in full, with the rest retrieved from reference TRBV9 and TRBJ1-6, is DSGVTQTPKHLITATGQRVTLRCSPRSGDLSVYWYQQSLDQGLQFLIQYYNGEERAKGNILERFSAQQFPDLHSELNLSSLELGDSALYFCASSARDSGNSPLHFGNGTRLTVT.

The CDR3 loop is CASSLYSGGAGQELFF. CDR3 nucleotides: TGTGCCAGCAGCTTATATAGCGGGGGGGCCGGGCAGGAGCTGTTTTTT. The V and J genes are TRBV7-2 and TRBJ2-2, with 11 bases identical to TRBD2. Trimming removed 2 bases from V and 10 bases from J; junction bases left unmatched: 9. Germline CDR1 and CDR2: SGHTA and FQGNSA. The CDR3 length is 16 residues.

The DNA for the CDR3 is TGTGCCACCAGCAGAGCCGGGTCCCTCTCCTACGAGCAGTACTTC. Protein: CATSRAGSLSYEQYF. The genes are TRBV15 and TRBJ2-5; D is unclear. The end of the DNA aligns better with TRBJ2-7, so the J call may be wrong. This CDR3 contains 15 residues. Germline V CDR1 and CDR2: LNHNV, YYDKDF (reference sequence).

V is TRBV7-2 and J is TRBJ2-2; possible D gene TRBD1, 6 bases. Germline assignment: CDR1 SGHTA and CDR2 FQGNSA. This CDR3 comprises 15 residues. V was shortened by 3 bases and J by 0 bases, with 8 bases between the two germline ends. The CDR3 region is CASSFRTANTGELFF. CDR3 nucleotide sequence: TGTGCCAGCAGCTTCAGGACAGCGAACACCGGGGAGCTGTTTTTT. Full variable domain (outside the CDR3, taken from reference TRBV7-2 and TRBJ2-2): GAGVSQSPSNKVTEKGKDVELRCDPISGHTALYWYRQSLGQGLEFLIYFQGNSAPDKSGLPSDRFSAERTGGSVSTLTIQRTQQEDSAVYLCASSFRTANTGELFFGEGSRLTVL.

This chain links TRBV7-2 with TRBJ1-1; no clear D. Trimming left V 3 bases short and J 1 base short, with 6 bases between. CDR3 length: 13 residues. Germline CDR1 reads SGHTA; CDR2 reads FQGNSA. Here the CDR3 reads CASSFSPNTEAFF. The CDR3 DNA sequence: TGTGCCAGCAGCTTCAGTCCGAACACTGAAGCTTTCTTT.

V gene TRBV9 combines with J gene TRBJ2-3; D may be TRBD1 (6 bases). Germline CDR1 is SGDLS and CDR2 is YYNGEE. V lost 4 bases, J lost 0 bases, and 12 bases lay in between. This CDR3 is 15 amino acids long. This CDR3 is CASSPGAVSTDTQYF. In nucleotides, the CDR3 is TGTGCCAGCAGCCCAGGGGCAGTTAGCACAGATACGCAGTATTTT. The full variable domain, in which reference TRBV9 and TRBJ2-3 provide the parts outside the CDR3, is DSGVTQTPKHLITATGQRVTLRCSPRSGDLSVYWYQQSLDQGLQFLIQYYNGEERAKGNILERFSAQQFPDLHSELNLSSLELGDSALYFCASSPGAVSTDTQYFGPGTRLTVL.